The 30 T cell receptor beta chains given below trace back to one sample, sequenced in a study of CD8 T cells in ankylosing spondylitis. TCRdb itself ran the 5' RACE reads through MiXCR, one entry per CDR3 protein. The sample yields about 540,000 distinct CDR3 sequences, more than 9.5% seen once. Study-wide results and limits: Characteristic, it appeared, of ankylosing spondylitis blood was a TCR beta motif of 7 or 8 highly homologous variants.

The antigens of these receptors remain unknown. The sample taken for sequencing was blood, either unsorted or a sorted T cell fraction (not recorded which). The receptors shown here come from a male donor with ankylosing spondylitis.

This clonotype was counted a few times. The chain uses TRBV24-1 and TRBJ2-3; 8 nucleotides agree with TRBD2. There are 16 residues in the CDR3. Germline lookup yields CDR1 KGHDR and CDR2 SFDVKD. V was pared by 3 bases and J by 3 bases, with 7 bases of the junction left unmatched. The CDR3 DNA follows: TGTGCCACCAGTGATCCGAGCGGGAGTGGTACAGATACGCAGTATTTT. It translates to CATSDPSGSGTDTQYF.

The sample holds a few counts of this clonotype. The chain recombines TRBV20-1 with TRBJ2-7; TRBD2 matches 7 bases. The V gene end was trimmed by 0 bases and the J gene end by 2 bases; junction bases not matched to a gene: 7. CDR3 length: 15 residues. CDR1 is DFQATT, CDR2 SNEGSKA, per germline (reference sequence). CDR3 region: CSARDSGEGAYEQYF. The CDR3 nucleotides are TGCAGTGCTAGAGATAGTGGGGAGGGAGCCTACGAGCAGTACTTC.

V is TRBV6-1 and J is TRBJ1-2, with 7 bases fitting TRBD1. Germline V gene lookup returns CDR1 MNHNS and CDR2 SASEGT. The CDR3 has 14 amino acids. The trim removed 2 bases at V and 7 bases at J, leaving 7 bases unmatched. CDR3: CASSERQGVAGYTF. The CDR3 DNA follows: TGTGCCAGCAGTGAACGACAGGGCGTGGCTGGCTACACCTTC.

The gene calls are TRBV9 and TRBJ2-5; D may be TRBD2 (6 bases). The V end lost 2 bases, the J end lost 5 bases, and 13 bases lay between the germline ends. The germline V gene encodes CDR1 SGDLS and CDR2 YYNGEE. This CDR3 region has 14 residues. The CDR3 protein is CASSVSSVGETQYF. The CDR3 DNA reads TGTGCCAGCAGCGTTTCTAGCGTAGGCGAGACCCAGTACTTC.

The J gene is TRBJ1-5, the V gene TRBV7-9, with 9 bases matching TRBD1. The ends lost 5 bases at V and 5 bases at J; junction bases unmatched: 7. The V gene's germline CDR1 is SEHNR and CDR2 FQNEAQ (reference sequence). The CDR3 has 15 amino acids. The CDR3 sequence: CASSPWDREHQPQHF. The DNA of the CDR3 is TGTGCCAGCAGCCCCTGGGACAGGGAGCATCAGCCCCAGCATTTT.

The genes are TRBV6-1 and TRBJ2-1; the D gene is possibly TRBD2 (6 bases). The CDR3 sequence is 11 residues long. The germline gives CDR1 MNHNS, CDR2 SASEGT. The ends were cut back, 8 bases at V and 10 bases at J, with 12 bases in the middle. The CDR3 DNA reads TGTGCCAGCGGACTGGGGAGGGAGCAGTTCTTC. This translates into CASGLGREQFF.

This sequence joins TRBV7-8 and TRBJ2-7; D perhaps matches TRBD2 (5 bases). V gave up 3 bases and J gave up 6 bases, with 15 bases separating them. The CDR3 sequence is 14 residues long. CDR1 SGHVS and CDR2 FQNEAQ come from the germline V gene. CDR3 nucleotides: TGTGCCAGCAGCTTGATGCGGGCCAGCCGCGAGCAGTACTTC. It is translated as CASSLMRASREQYF.

The sample holds a few counts of this clonotype. The chain combines TRBV29-1 with TRBJ2-7, with 12 bases identical to TRBD2. Unmatched junction bases numbered 8, after V lost 6 bases and J lost 5 bases. CDR3 length: 14 amino acids. The V gene's germline CDR1 is SQVTM and CDR2 ANQGSEA. CDR3 sequence: CSVNGLAGTDEQYF. CDR3 DNA sequence: TGCAGCGTAAACGGACTAGCGGGAACGGACGAGCAGTACTTC.

The chain is built from TRBV24-1 and TRBJ2-1; D remains unclear. V lost 9 bases to trimming and J lost 4 bases, with 21 bases between them. There are 16 residues in the CDR3. The germline CDR1 and CDR2 sequences are KGHDR and SFDVKD. The CDR3 DNA sequence: TGTGCCACCCAAGGCGGCCCCGGAACAAATTACAATGAGCAGTTCTTC. Translating gives CATQGGPGTNYNEQFF.

The chain joins TRBV7-2 to TRBJ1-1; D gene unclear. V lost 1 base and J lost 0, with 9 bases in between. The CDR3 extends over 15 amino acids. Germline CDR1 SGHTA, CDR2 FQGNSA. CDR3 region: CASSLVWVMNTEAFF. CDR3 sequence (DNA): TGTGCCAGCAGCTTAGTATGGGTAATGAACACTGAAGCTTTCTTT.

This chain uses TRBV18 with TRBJ1-1; TRBD1 is a possible D gene (6 bases). Germline V gene lookup returns CDR1 KGHSH and CDR2 LQKENI. This CDR3 contains 13 residues. The V gene lost 4 bases and the J gene lost 4 bases, with 10 bases spanning the gap. CDR3 nucleotides: TGTGCCAGCTCACAGGGGGTTGCCACTGAAGCTTTCTTT. Translated: CASSQGVATEAFF.

The rearrangement links TRBV27 to TRBJ2-2, with D unclear. The V gene's germline CDR1 is MNHEY and CDR2 SMNVEV (reference sequence). Trimming took 4 bases from V and 5 from J, leaving 8 bases between them. The CDR3 is made up of 13 amino acids. The CDR3 region is CASSSLRTGELFF. Here the CDR3 DNA reads TGTGCCAGCAGTTCCTTAAGGACCGGGGAGCTGTTTTTT.

This chain links TRBV7-2 with TRBJ1-4, with D possibly matching TRBD1 (5 bases). The CDR3 loop spans 14 amino acids. Germline CDR1 SGHTA, CDR2 FQGNSA. V was clipped by 5 bases and J by 4 bases, with 11 bases between them. CDR3 loop: CASSRQGLNEKLFF. DNA of the CDR3: TGTGCCAGCAGCCGCCAGGGTCTTAATGAAAAACTGTTTTTT.

This clonotype was observed at least ten times. This sequence joins TRBV11-2 and TRBJ2-1; tentatively, D is TRBD1 (6 bases). CDR3 size: 15 residues. Germline CDR1 and CDR2: SGHAT and FQNNGV. V lost 4 bases and J 0 bases, leaving 10 bases between the germline ends. CDR3 in DNA: TGTGCCAGCAGCTCCCTGGGGGCCTCCTACAATGAGCAGTTCTTC. Translated, it gives CASSSLGASYNEQFF.

In its sample, this clonotype was seen many times. The chain combines TRBV20-1 with TRBJ1-1, with a possible D match to TRBD1 (5 bases). Trimming pared 0 bases from V and 8 bases from J, leaving 10 bases between. This CDR3 is 12 amino acids long. The germline V gene encodes CDR1 DFQATT and CDR2 SNEGSKA (reference sequence). The CDR3 DNA reads as TGCAGTGCTAGAGATGGGGCAGGCGAAGCTTTCTTT. Translation: CSARDGAGEAFF.

The V gene is TRBV25-1, the J gene TRBJ2-2; D call uncertain. Looked up from germline, CDR1 is MGHDK and CDR2 is SYGVNS. The CDR3 length is 15 residues. The ends were cut back, 2 bases at V and 4 bases at J, with 11 bases in the middle. The CDR3 here is CASSEDNLGTGELFF. The CDR3 DNA reads as TGTGCCAGCAGTGAAGACAATCTGGGCACCGGGGAGCTGTTTTTT. Based on the CDR3 plus reference TRBV25-1 and TRBJ2-2, the full variable domain is EADIYQTPRYLVIGTGKKITLECSQTMGHDKMYWYQQDPGMELHLIHYSYGVNSTEKGDLSSESTVSRIRTEHFPLTLESARPSHTSQYLCASSEDNLGTGELFFGEGSRLTVL.

About this clonotype: The germline gene is not matched at one end of the junction; a read error may be the cause. The chain recombines TRBV6-1 with TRBJ1-1; D is unresolved. The CDR3 extends over 15 amino acids. Germline V gives CDR1 MNHNS, CDR2 SASEGT. The CDR3 is CASSASGSPDTEVFF. CDR3 DNA sequence: TGTGCCAGCAGCGCCTCGGGGTCCCCTGACACTGAAGTTTTCTTT.

The V and J genes are TRBV15 and TRBJ2-3; D gene ambiguous. V was cut by 8 bases and J by 2 bases, with 8 bases left in between. This CDR3 is 12 amino acids long. In germline, CDR1 is LNHNV, CDR2 YYDKDF (reference sequence). The CDR3 nucleotides are TGTGCCACCGTTTTCGACACAGATACGCAGTATTTT. It yields the protein CATVFDTDTQYF.

This clonotype was counted a single time. The chain employs TRBV25-1 and TRBJ2-3; D possibly corresponds to TRBD2 (7 bases). With 5 bases removed from V and 0 bases from J, the gap between germline ends came to 18 bases. Germline V gives CDR1 MGHDK, CDR2 SYGVNS. The CDR3 spans 17 residues. The CDR3 DNA sequence: TGTGCCAGCAGTCGGACAACCGCGGGGGCTAGCACAGATACGCAGTATTTT. Amino acids: CASSRTTAGASTDTQYF.

There are many counts of this clonotype. The chain has TRBV5-5 and TRBJ2-7; 10 bases line up with TRBD2. Germline CDR1 is SGHKS and CDR2 is YYEKEE (reference sequence). The J segment lost 2 bases and the V segment lost 4 bases, leaving 6 bases of the junction unmatched. The CDR3 is made up of 15 amino acids. In DNA form, the CDR3 reads TGTGCCAGCAGCCTATGGACTAGCGGAACCTACGAGCAGTACTTC. Encoded protein: CASSLWTSGTYEQYF. Using reference TRBV5-5 and TRBJ2-7 for the parts outside the CDR3, the full variable domain is DAGVTQSPTHLIKTRGQQVTLRCSPISGHKSVSWYQQVLGQGPQFIFQYYEKEERGRGNFPDRFSARQFPNYSSELNVNALLLGDSALYLCASSLWTSGTYEQYFGPGTRLTVT.

The gene calls are TRBV24-1 and TRBJ2-5; 11 nucleotides align to TRBD2. The V and J ends lost 4 bases and 2 bases, in that order; junction bases with no gene match: 5. Germline CDR1 reads KGHDR; CDR2 reads SFDVKD. CDR3 length equals 16 residues. In DNA, the CDR3 is TGTGCCACCAGTGACTCCGGACTAGCGGGTCAAGAGACCCAGTACTTC. Protein product: CATSDSGLAGQETQYF.

In this sample, this clonotype turned up many times. The chain employs TRBV4-1 and TRBJ2-1; 13 bases are shared with TRBD2. Germline lookup yields CDR1 MGHRA and CDR2 YSYEKL. V gave up 2 bases and J gave up 11 bases; unmatched junction bases: 6. The CDR3 length is 15 residues. The CDR3, as DNA: TGCGCCAGCAGCCAAACTAGCGGGAGGGCCATCCAGCAGTTCTTC. Translation: CASSQTSGRAIQQFF.

This clonotype was counted a few times. The chain links TRBV14 to TRBJ2-1; no firm D call. The V end lost 0 bases, the J end lost 0 bases, and 15 bases lay between the germline ends. The CDR3 extends over 18 amino acids. Germline loops: CDR1 SGHDN, CDR2 FVKESK. CDR3 coding DNA: TGTGCCAGCAGCCAAGATTCAGGTGCACTGGGCTCCTACAATGAGCAGTTCTTC. Translating gives CASSQDSGALGSYNEQFF.

The chain employs TRBV7-9 and TRBJ2-3; D ambiguous. Trimming removed 10 bases from V and 0 bases from J, with 14 bases in between. This CDR3 spans 14 amino acids. Looked up from germline, CDR1 is SEHNR and CDR2 is FQNEAQ (reference sequence). CDR3 sequence: CAIQTGYSTDTQYF. The CDR3 DNA sequence: TGTGCCATCCAGACGGGCTATAGCACAGATACGCAGTATTTT.

This clonotype has just a few counts. The rearrangement uses TRBV3-1 and TRBJ2-7; 11 bases align to TRBD2. The trim removed 0 bases at V and 5 bases at J, leaving 9 bases unmatched. The germline gives CDR1 LGHDT, CDR2 YNNKEL (reference sequence). The CDR3 length is 17 residues. As DNA, the CDR3 is TGTGCCAGCAGCCAAGAAATACCTGGGACTAGCGGCCACGAGCAGTACTTC. Translating gives CASSQEIPGTSGHEQYF.

This clonotype was counted a few times. The chain recombines TRBV9 with TRBJ1-1; D is uncertain. Trimming left V 0 bases short and J 1 base short, with 4 bases between. This CDR3 contains 13 residues. Germline assignment: CDR1 SGDLS and CDR2 YYNGEE. CDR3 sequence: CASSVEPNTEAFF. CDR3 DNA sequence: TGTGCCAGCAGCGTAGAACCGAACACTGAAGCTTTCTTT.

V and J are TRBV18 and TRBJ2-7; the match to TRBD2 covers 9 bases. This CDR3 contains 14 residues. Germline V CDR1 and CDR2: KGHSH, LQKENI. With 3 bases clipped from V and 4 bases from J, the junction kept 4 bases outside the gene matches. Here the CDR3 reads CASSPSGRSYEQYV. DNA of the CDR3: TGTGCCAGCTCACCGAGCGGGAGGTCGTACGAGCAGTACGTC.

The table lists this clonotype with a few counts. V is TRBV7-6 and J is TRBJ2-5, with D tentatively TRBD2 (6 bases). The germline V and J ends were trimmed by 3 bases and 4 bases, with 15 bases remaining between them. The germline V gene has CDR1 SGHVS and CDR2 FNYEAQ. The CDR3 length is 15 residues. CDR3 sequence: CASSLADLGGETQYF. The CDR3 DNA reads TGTGCCAGCAGCTTGGCGGACCTGGGAGGAGAGACCCAGTACTTC.

This clonotype occurred a few times. V usage is TRBV15 and J usage is TRBJ1-2; tentatively, D is TRBD1 (5 bases). V lost 3 bases, J lost 7 bases, and 15 bases lay in between. Germline V gene lookup returns CDR1 LNHNV and CDR2 YYDKDF (reference sequence). The CDR3 has 14 amino acids. DNA for the CDR3: TGTGCCACCAGCAGGACAGAGGGAAGGGGTGGCTACACCTTC. It is translated as CATSRTEGRGGYTF.

In this sample, this clonotype turned up many times. The chain employs TRBV7-9 and TRBJ2-2; D is ambiguous. CDR1 is SEHNR and CDR2 is FQNEAQ in the germline V gene (reference sequence). Between the trimmed V and J ends, which lost 3 bases and 4 bases, there was a span of 9 bases. The CDR3 runs 14 residues. DNA for the CDR3: TGTGCCAGCAGCTTTTTACCGGGCACCGGGGAGCTGTTTTTT. Protein: CASSFLPGTGELFF.